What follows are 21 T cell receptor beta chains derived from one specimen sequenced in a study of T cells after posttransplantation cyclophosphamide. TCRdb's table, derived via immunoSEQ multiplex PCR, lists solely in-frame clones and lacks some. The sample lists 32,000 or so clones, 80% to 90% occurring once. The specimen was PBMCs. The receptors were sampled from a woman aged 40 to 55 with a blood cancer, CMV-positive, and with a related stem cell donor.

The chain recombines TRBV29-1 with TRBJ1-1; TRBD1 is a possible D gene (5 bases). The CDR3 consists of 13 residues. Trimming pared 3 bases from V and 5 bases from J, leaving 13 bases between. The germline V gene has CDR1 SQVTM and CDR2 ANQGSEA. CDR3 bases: TGCAGCGTTGAGATAGGGGTTATTACTGAAGCTTTCTTT. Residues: CSVEIGVITEAFF.

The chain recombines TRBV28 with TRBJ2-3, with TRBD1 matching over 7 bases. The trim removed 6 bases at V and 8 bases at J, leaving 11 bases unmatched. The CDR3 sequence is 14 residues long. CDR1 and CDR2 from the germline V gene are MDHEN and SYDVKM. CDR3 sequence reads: CASRASRDSSTQYF. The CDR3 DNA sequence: TGTGCCAGCAGGGCGTCCCGGGACAGTAGTACGCAGTATTTT.

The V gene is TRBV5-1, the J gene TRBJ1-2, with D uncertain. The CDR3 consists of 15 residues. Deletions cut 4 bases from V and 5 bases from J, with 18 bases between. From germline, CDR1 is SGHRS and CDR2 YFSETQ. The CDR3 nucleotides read TGCGCCAGCAGCGCGGGGTCGCAGGAGAGGTATGGCTACACCTTC. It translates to CASSAGSQERYGYTF.

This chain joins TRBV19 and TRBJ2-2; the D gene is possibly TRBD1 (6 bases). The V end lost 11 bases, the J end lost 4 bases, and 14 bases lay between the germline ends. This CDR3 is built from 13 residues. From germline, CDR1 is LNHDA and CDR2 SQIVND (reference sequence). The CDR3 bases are TGTGCCGTAAAAACAGGGATCACCGGGGAGCTGTTTTTT. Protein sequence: CAVKTGITGELFF.

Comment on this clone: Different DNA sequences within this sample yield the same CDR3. CDR3 sequence reads: CASSVEQGNSPLHF. The CDR3 DNA reads as TGTGCCAGCAGCGTAGAACAGGGTAACTCACCCCTCCACTTT. V is TRBV9 and J is TRBJ1-6; TRBD1 is a possible D gene (6 bases). V gave up 0 bases and J gave up 10 bases, with 11 bases separating them. Germline CDR1 reads SGDLS; CDR2 reads YYNGEE. This CDR3 is built from 14 residues.

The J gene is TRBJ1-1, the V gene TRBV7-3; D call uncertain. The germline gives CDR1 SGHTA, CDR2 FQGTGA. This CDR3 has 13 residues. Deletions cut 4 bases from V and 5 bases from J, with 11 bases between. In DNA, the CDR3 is TGTGCCAGCAGCTCGGTTCCGGGGACTGAAGCTTTCTTT. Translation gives CASSSVPGTEAFF.

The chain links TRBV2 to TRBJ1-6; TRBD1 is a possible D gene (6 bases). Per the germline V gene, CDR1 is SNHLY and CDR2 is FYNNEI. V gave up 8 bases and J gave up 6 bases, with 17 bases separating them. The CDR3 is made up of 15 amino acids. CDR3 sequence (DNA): TGTGCCAGCGTCTCGGACAGACTAACTAATTCACCCCTCCACTTT. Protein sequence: CASVSDRLTNSPLHF.

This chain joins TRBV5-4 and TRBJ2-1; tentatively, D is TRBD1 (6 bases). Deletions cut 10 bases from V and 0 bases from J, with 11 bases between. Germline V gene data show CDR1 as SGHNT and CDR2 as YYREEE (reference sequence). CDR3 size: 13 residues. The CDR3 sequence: CAWGLSSYNEQFF. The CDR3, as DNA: TGTGCCTGGGGGCTTAGCTCCTACAATGAGCAGTTCTTC. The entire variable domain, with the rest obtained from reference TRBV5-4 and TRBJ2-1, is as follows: ETGVTQSPTHLIKTRGQQVTLRCSSQSGHNTVSWYQQALGQGPQFIFQYYREEENGRGNFPPRFSGLQFPNYSSELNVNALELDDSALYLCAWGLSSYNEQFFGPGTRLTVL.

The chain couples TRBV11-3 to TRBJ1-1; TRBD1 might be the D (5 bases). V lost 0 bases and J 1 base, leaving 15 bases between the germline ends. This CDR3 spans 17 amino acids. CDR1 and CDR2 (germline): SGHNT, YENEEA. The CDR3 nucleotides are TGTGCCAGCAGCTTAGACCTCGGCGCAGGGCCGAACACTGAAGCTTTCTTT. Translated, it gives CASSLDLGAGPNTEAFF.

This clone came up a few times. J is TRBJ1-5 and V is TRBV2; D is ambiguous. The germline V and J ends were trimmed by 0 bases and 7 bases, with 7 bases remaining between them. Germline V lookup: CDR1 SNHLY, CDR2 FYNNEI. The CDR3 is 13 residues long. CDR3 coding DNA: TGTGCCAGCAGTGAAGCGCTACTACAGCCCCAGCATTTT. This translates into CASSEALLQPQHF.

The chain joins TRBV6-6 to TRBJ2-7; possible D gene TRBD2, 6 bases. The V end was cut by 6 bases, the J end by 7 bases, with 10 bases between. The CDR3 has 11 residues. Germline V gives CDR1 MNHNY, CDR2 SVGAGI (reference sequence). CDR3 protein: CASSIAEEQYF. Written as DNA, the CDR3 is TGTGCCAGCAGCATAGCGGAGGAGCAGTACTTC.

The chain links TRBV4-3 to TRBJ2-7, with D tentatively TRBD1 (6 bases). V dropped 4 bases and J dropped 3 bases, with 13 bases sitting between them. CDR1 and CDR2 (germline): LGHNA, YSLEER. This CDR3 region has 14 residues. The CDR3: CASSRSGQSYEQYF. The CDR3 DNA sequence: TGCGCCAGCAGCCGTTCCGGACAGAGCTACGAGCAGTACTTC.

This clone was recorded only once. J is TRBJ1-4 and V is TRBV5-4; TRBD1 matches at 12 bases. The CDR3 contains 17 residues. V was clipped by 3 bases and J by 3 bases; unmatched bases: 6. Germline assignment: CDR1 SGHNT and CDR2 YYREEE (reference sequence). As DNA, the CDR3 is TGTGCCAGCAGCTCGAGGGGACAGGGGGCCTCTAATGAAAAACTGTTTTTT. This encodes CASSSRGQGASNEKLFF.

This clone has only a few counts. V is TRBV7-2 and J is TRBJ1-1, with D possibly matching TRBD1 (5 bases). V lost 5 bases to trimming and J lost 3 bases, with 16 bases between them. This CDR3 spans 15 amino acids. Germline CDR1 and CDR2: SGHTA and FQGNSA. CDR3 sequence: CASSQQTEIYTEAFF. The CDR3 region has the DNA TGTGCCAGCAGCCAACAGACAGAGATTTACACTGAAGCTTTCTTT.

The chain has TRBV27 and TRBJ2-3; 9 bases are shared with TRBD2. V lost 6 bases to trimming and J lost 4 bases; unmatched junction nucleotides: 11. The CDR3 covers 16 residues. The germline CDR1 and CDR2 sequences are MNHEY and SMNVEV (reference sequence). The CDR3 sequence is CASSYLGSGGADTQYF. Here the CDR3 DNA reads TGTGCCAGCAGCTACCTGGGTAGCGGGGGCGCAGATACGCAGTATTTT.

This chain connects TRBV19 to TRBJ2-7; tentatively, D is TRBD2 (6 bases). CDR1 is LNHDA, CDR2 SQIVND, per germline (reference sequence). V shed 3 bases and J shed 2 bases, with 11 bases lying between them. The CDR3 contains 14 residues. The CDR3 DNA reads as TGTGCCAGTAGTATTGCGGGACTCCCCTACGAGCAGTACTTC. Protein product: CASSIAGLPYEQYF.

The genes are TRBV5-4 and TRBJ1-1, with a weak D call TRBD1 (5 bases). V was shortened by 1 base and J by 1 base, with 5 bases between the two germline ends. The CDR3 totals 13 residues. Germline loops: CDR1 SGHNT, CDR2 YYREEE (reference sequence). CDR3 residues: CASSLQGNTEAFF. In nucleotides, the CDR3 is TGTGCCAGCAGCTTGCAGGGGAACACTGAAGCTTTCTTT. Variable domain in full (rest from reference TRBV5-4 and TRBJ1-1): ETGVTQSPTHLIKTRGQQVTLRCSSQSGHNTVSWYQQALGQGPQFIFQYYREEENGRGNFPPRFSGLQFPNYSSELNVNALELDDSALYLCASSLQGNTEAFFGQGTRLTVV.

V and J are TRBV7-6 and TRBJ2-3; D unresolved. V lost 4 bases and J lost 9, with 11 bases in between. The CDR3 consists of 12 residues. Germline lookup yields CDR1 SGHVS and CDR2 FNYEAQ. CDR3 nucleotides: TGTGCCAGCAGCTCACGGTATAGCACGCAGTATTTT. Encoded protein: CASSSRYSTQYF.

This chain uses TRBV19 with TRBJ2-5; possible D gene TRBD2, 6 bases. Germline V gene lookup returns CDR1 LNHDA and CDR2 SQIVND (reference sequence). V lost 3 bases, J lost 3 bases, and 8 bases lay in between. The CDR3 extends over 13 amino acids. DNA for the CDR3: TGTGCCAGTAGTATCGGGGGTAAAGAGACCCAGTACTTC. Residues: CASSIGGKETQYF.

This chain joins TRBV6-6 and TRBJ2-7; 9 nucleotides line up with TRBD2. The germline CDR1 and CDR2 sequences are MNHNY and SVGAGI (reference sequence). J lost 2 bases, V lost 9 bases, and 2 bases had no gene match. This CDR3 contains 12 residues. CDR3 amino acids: CASLAGAYEQYF. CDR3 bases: TGTGCCAGTTTAGCGGGAGCCTACGAGCAGTACTTC.

CDR3 DNA: TGTGCCAGCAGTGCCCTCCGACAGGGGGCGAACACTGAAGCTTTCTTT. Encoded protein: CASSALRQGANTEAFF. The gene calls are TRBV25-1 and TRBJ1-1, with 10 bases that match TRBD1. Germline V gives CDR1 MGHDK, CDR2 SYGVNS. The CDR3 loop spans 16 amino acids. Germline trimming cut 4 bases from V and 1 base from J; bases unmatched to any gene: 6.